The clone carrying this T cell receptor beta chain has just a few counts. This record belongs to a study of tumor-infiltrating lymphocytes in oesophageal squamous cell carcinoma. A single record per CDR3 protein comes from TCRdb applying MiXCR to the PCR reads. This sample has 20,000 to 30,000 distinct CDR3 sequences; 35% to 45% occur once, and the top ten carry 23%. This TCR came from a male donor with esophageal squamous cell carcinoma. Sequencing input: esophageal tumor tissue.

The CDR3 DNA reads as TGTGCCAGCAGTATACGGCCTTACGAGCAGTACTTC. It codes for CASSIRPYEQYF. The chain combines TRBV6-6 with TRBJ2-7; D is undetermined. V was clipped by 5 bases and J by 4 bases, with 9 bases between them. CDR1 is MNHNY, CDR2 SVGAGI, per germline (reference sequence). This CDR3 is 12 amino acids long.